The source of this T cell receptor beta chain is a study of a mutant IDH1 vaccine in newly diagnosed glioma. For the study at large: Once 4-6 weeks had passed after radiotherapy alone, vaccination started, or it started with temozolomide cycles. Previous treatment comprised radiotherapy, temozolomide, or both, mostly both. Of treated patients, about 60% were men and roughly 38% women, averaging about 40 years.

Remarks on this clone: As yet, its antigen is unknown.

The CDR3 is 15 residues long. Trimming removed 6 bases from V and 2 bases from J, with 13 bases in between. CDR1 and CDR2 (germline): MNHEY, SMNVEV (reference sequence). The time point is: week 23, last vaccination. Alongside topical imiquimod, each dose of vaccine comprised 300 ug of mutant IDH1 20-mer peptide. Measured with immunoSEQ multiplex PCR; TCRdb has only the in-frame clones, and not every one. There are roughly 43,000 clones in the sample; about four fifths occur only once, and about 2.4% lies in the top ten. The sequences come from PBMCs, collected from a glioma patient whose treatment included an IDH1 peptide vaccine. This sequence originates from a woman aged 18-29 years with glioma. Some clones in this sample may be carry-over from other donors' samples. V and J are TRBV27 and TRBJ2-2; either TRBD1 or TRBD2 may fit D (6 bases each). CDR3 sequence (DNA): TGTGCCAGCAGCGGAGGGGGGCTTAACACCGGGGAGCTGTTTTTT. Amino acids: CASSGGGLNTGELFF.